Each of the 25 T cell receptor beta chains below was sequenced from the same sample in a study of control samples from healthy donors and cancer patients. TCRdb's copy holds only in-frame clones and misses some; the assay was immunoSEQ multiplex PCR. Of approximately 17,000 clones detected, around nine tenths appear once; the ten largest clones hold 32%. Sample: PBMCs. Receptor source: a man between 60 and 70 years old with head and neck cancer.

V and J are TRBV18 and TRBJ2-1; a weak D match, TRBD2 (7 bases). CDR3 size: 18 residues. Germline-derived CDR1 and CDR2 are KGHSH and LQKENI. Trimming stripped 6 bases from V and 4 bases from J, with 25 bases between. The CDR3 DNA reads TGTGCCAGCTCGCTTCGTAGGGGGGGCATAGGATCTTACAATGAGCAGTTCTTC. The encoded protein is CASSLRRGGIGSYNEQFF.

V gene TRBV11-2 combines with J gene TRBJ2-7; D unclear. Trimming shortened V by 3 bases and J by 4 bases, and 10 bases separated the two germline ends. The CDR3 has 13 residues. The germline CDR1 and CDR2 sequences are SGHAT and FQNNGV. The chain's CDR3 is CASSFMASYEQYF. CDR3 nucleotides: TGTGCCAGCAGCTTTATGGCGAGTTACGAGCAGTACTTC.

This chain connects TRBV12-5 to TRBJ1-5, with 7 nucleotides matching TRBD1. The germline CDR1 and CDR2 sequences are LGHNT and FRNRAP. V lost 6 bases, J lost 7 bases, and 12 bases stayed unmatched. CDR3 length equals 15 residues. CDR3 coding DNA: TGTGCTAGTGGCAACTACAGGGGTGGGAACCAGCCCCAGCATTTT. Protein: CASGNYRGGNQPQHF.

The chain links TRBV11-2 to TRBJ2-5; D not resolved. CDR1 SGHAT and CDR2 FQNNGV come from the germline V gene. The CDR3 totals 15 residues. V was trimmed by 0 bases and J by 2 bases, leaving 10 bases between them. The chain's CDR3 is CASSLERSRQETQYF. The CDR3 nucleotides are TGTGCCAGCAGCTTAGAGAGGTCTCGGCAAGAGACCCAGTACTTC.

The rearrangement links TRBV9 to TRBJ1-2, with D tentatively TRBD1 (5 bases). V lost 4 bases and J lost 3, with 16 bases in between. The CDR3 has 15 residues. The germline gives CDR1 SGDLS, CDR2 YYNGEE. The CDR3 sequence is CASSPTYRLDYGYTF. The DNA for the CDR3 is TGTGCCAGCAGCCCGACCTACAGGCTGGACTATGGCTACACCTTC.

The V and J genes are TRBV21-1 and TRBJ1-1. TRBV21-1 is given as a pseudogene. This CDR3 spans 15 amino acids. This chain's CDR3 is CASSPRGGRGTEAFF. The DNA of the CDR3 is TGTGCCAGCAGCCCGAGGGGGGGGAGGGGCACTGAAGCTTTCTTT.

This clone was observed once. J is TRBJ2-7 and V is TRBV24-1; D gene unclear. The CDR3 is 14 residues long. With 4 bases removed from V and 6 bases from J, the gap between germline ends came to 15 bases. CDR1 and CDR2 from the germline V gene are KGHDR and SFDVKD. CDR3 region: CATSEALGWGEQYF. The DNA of the CDR3 is TGTGCCACCAGTGAGGCACTCGGTTGGGGCGAGCAGTACTTC.

The gene calls are TRBV5-1 and TRBJ2-7; D possibly corresponds to TRBD2 (5 bases). The germline gives CDR1 SGHRS, CDR2 YFSETQ. CDR3 size: 13 residues. With 3 bases removed from V and 5 bases from J, the gap between germline ends came to 12 bases. CDR3 sequence: CASSSAEADEQYF. CDR3 coding DNA: TGCGCCAGCAGCTCGGCAGAAGCGGACGAGCAGTACTTC.

The chain recombines TRBV29-1 with TRBJ2-2; 12 bases fit TRBD1. The CDR3 length is 19 residues. The V gene end was trimmed by 0 bases and the J gene end by 4 bases; junction bases not matched to a gene: 12. CDR1 and CDR2 (germline): SQVTM, ANQGSEA. The CDR3 bases are TGCAGCGTTGAAGATCTGTGGGACAGGGGGCGGGTAGGCACCGGGGAGCTGTTTTTT. Protein: CSVEDLWDRGRVGTGELFF.

Only one count was recorded for this clone. The chain employs TRBV5-4 and TRBJ2-1; no clear D. CDR1 is SGHNT and CDR2 is YYREEE in the germline V gene (reference sequence). The CDR3 is 15 residues long. The ends were cut back, 0 bases at V and 6 bases at J, with 13 bases in the middle. This CDR3 reads CASSLGWGGGNEQFF. CDR3 coding DNA: TGTGCCAGCAGCTTGGGGTGGGGTGGTGGCAATGAGCAGTTCTTC.

The chain recombines TRBV6-5 with TRBJ1-6, with 7 positions matching TRBD1. V lost 4 bases to trimming and J lost 9 bases; unmatched junction nucleotides: 12. Per germline, CDR1 MNHEY and CDR2 SVGAGI. The CDR3 extends over 16 amino acids. The CDR3 here is CASSFAKDRLGSPLHF. The CDR3, as DNA: TGTGCCAGCAGTTTCGCCAAGGACAGGTTGGGTTCACCCCTCCACTTT.

The chain recombines TRBV21-1 with TRBJ1-2; TRBD1 is taken as the D call from the table, unchecked against the DNA. TRBV21-1 is shown as a pseudogene. The CDR3 contains 17 residues. This chain's CDR3 is CASSKGWTVWLRNGYTF. The CDR3 DNA reads as TGTGCCAGCAGCAAAGGGTGGACAGTTTGGTTACGGAATGGCTACACCTTC.

By its share, this clone is medium-sized (0.01 to 0.1%). The chain employs TRBV7-3 and TRBJ2-1, with D tentatively TRBD2 (6 bases). Germline V CDR1 and CDR2: SGHTA, FQGTGA. This CDR3 contains 11 residues. V was clipped by 8 bases and J by 6 bases, with 8 bases between them. This CDR3 is CASAEGNEQFF. The CDR3 DNA sequence: TGTGCCAGCGCGGAGGGCAATGAGCAGTTCTTC.

The V call is TRBV2, the J call TRBJ2-3; TRBD2 matches at 8 bases. Germline V gene lookup returns CDR1 SNHLY and CDR2 FYNNEI. The CDR3 spans 14 residues. Unmatched junction bases numbered 3, after V lost 4 bases and J lost 3 bases. CDR3 bases: TGTGCCAGCAGTGCCGGGGGGGCAACAGATACGCAGTATTTT. It specifies CASSAGGATDTQYF. The entire variable domain, with the rest obtained from reference TRBV2 and TRBJ2-3, is as follows: EPEVTQTPSHQVTQMGQEVILRCVPISNHLYFYWYRQILGQKVEFLVSFYNNEISEKSEIFDDQFSVERPDGSNFTLKIRSTKLEDSAMYFCASSAGGATDTQYFGPGTRLTVL.

The DNA of the CDR3 is TGCGCCAGCAGTGCCCCAGGGGGTAACTATGGCTACACCTTC. This codes for CASSAPGGNYGYTF. V is TRBV10-2 and J is TRBJ1-2; 7 positions agree with TRBD1. The CDR3 runs 14 residues. Germline V gives CDR1 WSHSY, CDR2 SAAADI. The trim removed 4 bases at V and 1 base at J, leaving 3 bases unmatched.

This clone was seen a few times. The J gene is TRBJ1-6, the V gene TRBV5-4; D perhaps matches TRBD1 (5 bases). Trimming pared 1 base from V and 9 bases from J, leaving 5 bases between. Germline CDR1 and CDR2: SGHNT and YYREEE (reference sequence). The CDR3 has 12 amino acids. The CDR3 protein is CASSLRGSPLHF. The CDR3 region has the DNA TGTGCCAGCAGCTTGAGGGGTTCACCCCTCCACTTT. The whole variable domain, remainder taken from reference TRBV5-4 and TRBJ1-6, is ETGVTQSPTHLIKTRGQQVTLRCSSQSGHNTVSWYQQALGQGPQFIFQYYREEENGRGNFPPRFSGLQFPNYSSELNVNALELDDSALYLCASSLRGSPLHFGNGTRLTVT.

The chain joins TRBV3-1 (or the pseudogene TRBV3-2) to TRBJ2-7, with unresolved D. Between the trimmed V and J ends, which lost 3 bases and 3 bases, there was a span of 0 bases. This CDR3 is 10 amino acids long. Per the germline V gene, CDR1 is LGHDT and CDR2 is YNNKEL (reference sequence). This CDR3 is CASSHYEQYF. The CDR3 DNA reads as TGTGCCAGCAGCCACTACGAGCAGTACTTC.

About this clone: Compared with germline, one end of the junction differs, possibly owing to a read error. The chain is built from TRBV7-7 and TRBJ2-5; D might be TRBD2 (6 bases). The CDR3 has 15 residues. Germline CDR1 reads SSHAT; CDR2 reads FNYEAQ (reference sequence). CDR3 sequence reads: CASSKVGRREETQYF. The CDR3 region has the DNA TGTGCTAGCAGCAAAGTGGGACGGAGGGAGGAGACCCAGTACTTC.

The chain uses TRBV3-1 (or the pseudogene TRBV3-2) and TRBJ2-7, with 12 bases that match TRBD2. This CDR3 spans 14 amino acids. V lost 4 bases to trimming and J lost 4 bases; unmatched junction nucleotides: 2. The germline V gene encodes CDR1 LGHDT and CDR2 YNNKEL (reference sequence). CDR3 in DNA: TGTGCCAGCAGCCGGACTAGCGGGGAATACGAGCAGTACTTC. This sequence encodes CASSRTSGEYEQYF.

The rearrangement uses TRBV18 and TRBJ2-1, with a weak D call TRBD2 (6 bases). Germline values: CDR1 KGHSH, CDR2 LQKENI. The CDR3 runs to 15 residues. V lost 6 bases and J lost 3, with 15 bases in between. The CDR3 sequence: CASSAPGGLYNEQFF. The CDR3 DNA reads as TGTGCCAGCTCCGCCCCCGGGGGTCTCTACAATGAGCAGTTCTTC.

This clone has just a few counts. The V and J genes are TRBV7-8 and TRBJ1-5; D is perhaps TRBD1 (5 bases). The length of the CDR3 is 18 residues. CDR1 and CDR2 (germline): SGHVS, FQNEAQ. Trimming cost V 4 bases and J 0 bases, with 19 bases left between them. The CDR3, as DNA: TGTGCCAGCAGCTCCCGGGGGGGTCGGATTATTAGCAATCAGCCCCAGCATTTT. Protein: CASSSRGGRIISNQPQHF.

The genes are TRBV6-4 and TRBJ1-1; 8 bases align to TRBD1. Per the germline V gene, CDR1 is MRHNA and CDR2 is SNTAGT. V was pared by 8 bases and J by 4 bases, with 12 bases of the junction left unmatched. This CDR3 comprises 15 residues. The CDR3 sequence: CASSSGTGSFTEAFF. CDR3 nucleotides: TGTGCCAGCTCCTCGGGGACAGGTTCATTCACTGAAGCTTTCTTT.

The DNA for the CDR3 is TGTGCCAGCAGCTTTCAGAGCTCTGGAAACACCATATATTTT. Its protein product is CASSFQSSGNTIYF. The chain uses TRBV7-2 and TRBJ1-3; D ambiguous. In germline, CDR1 is SGHTA, CDR2 FQGNSA. The ends were cut back, 3 bases at V and 0 bases at J, with 6 bases in the middle. The CDR3 spans 14 residues. The variable domain in full, with the rest retrieved from reference TRBV7-2 and TRBJ1-3, is GAGVSQSPSNKVTEKGKDVELRCDPISGHTALYWYRQSLGQGLEFLIYFQGNSAPDKSGLPSDRFSAERTGGSVSTLTIQRTQQEDSAVYLCASSFQSSGNTIYFGEGSWLTVV.

The chain has TRBV27 and TRBJ2-7; 7 bases line up with TRBD1. Trimming at V came to 4 bases and at J to 1 base, leaving 4 bases not matched to a gene. This CDR3 comprises 14 residues. Germline-derived CDR1 and CDR2 are MNHEY and SMNVEV (reference sequence). The CDR3: CASSSPGQSYEQYF. CDR3 DNA sequence: TGTGCCAGCAGTTCGCCGGGACAGTCCTACGAGCAGTACTTC.

V and J are TRBV18 and TRBJ2-1; D could derive from TRBD1 or TRBD2 (5 bases each). CDR3 length: 14 residues. With 4 bases removed from V and 7 bases from J, the gap between germline ends came to 14 bases. CDR1 and CDR2 from the germline V gene are KGHSH and LQKENI. The DNA for the CDR3 is TGTGCCAGCTCACTCGGGGCGAGGGCGAATGAGCAGTTCTTC. As protein: CASSLGARANEQFF.